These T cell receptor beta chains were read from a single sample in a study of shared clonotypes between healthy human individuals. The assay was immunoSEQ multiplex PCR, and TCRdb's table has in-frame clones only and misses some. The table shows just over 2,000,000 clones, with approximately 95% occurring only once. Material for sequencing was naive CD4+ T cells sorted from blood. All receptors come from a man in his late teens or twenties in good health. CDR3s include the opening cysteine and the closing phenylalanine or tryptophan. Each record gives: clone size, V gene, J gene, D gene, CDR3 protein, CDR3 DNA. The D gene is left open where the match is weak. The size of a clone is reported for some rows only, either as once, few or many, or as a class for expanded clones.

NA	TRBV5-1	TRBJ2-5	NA	CASSLWQETQYF	TGCGCCAGCAGCTTGTGGCAAGAGACCCAGTACTTC
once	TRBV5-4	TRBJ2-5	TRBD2	CASSHRTSGETQYF	TGTGCCAGCAGCCATCGGACTAGCGGGGAGACCCAGTACTTC
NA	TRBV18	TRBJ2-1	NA	CASSPPQSWEQFF	TGTGCCAGCTCACCACCGCAGTCGTGGGAGCAGTTCTTC
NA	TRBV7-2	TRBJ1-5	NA	CASSLGQGSLQPQHF	TGTGCCAGCAGCTTAGGTCAGGGGAGCCTTCAGCCCCAGCATTTT
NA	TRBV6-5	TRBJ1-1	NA	CASSPQGYTEAFF	TGTGCCAGCAGCCCCCAGGGTTACACTGAAGCTTTCTTT
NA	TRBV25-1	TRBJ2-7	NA	CASSEAGPQDEQYF	TGTGCCAGCAGTGAGGCGGGGCCTCAGGACGAGCAGTACTTC
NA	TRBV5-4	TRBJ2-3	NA	CASSETSSTDTQYF	TGTGCCAGCAGCGAGACCTCTAGCACAGATACGCAGTATTTT
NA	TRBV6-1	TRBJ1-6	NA	CASRTRGSPLHF	TGTGCCAGCAGAACGAGGGGATCACCCCTCCACTTT
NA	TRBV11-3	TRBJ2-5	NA	CASSRAAQETQYF	TGTGCCAGCAGCCGGGCCGCCCAAGAGACCCAGTACTTC
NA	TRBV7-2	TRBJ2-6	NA	CASSPPDGVSGANVLTF	TGTGCCAGCAGCCCCCCCGACGGGGTTTCTGGGGCCAACGTCCTGACTTTC
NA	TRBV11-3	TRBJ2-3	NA	CASSLDQRAPQYF	TGTGCCAGCAGCTTAGATCAAAGGGCGCCGCAGTATTTT
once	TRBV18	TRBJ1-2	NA	CASSESEGTGGYTF	TGTGCCAGCTCCGAGTCGGAGGGCACGGGTGGCTACACCTTC
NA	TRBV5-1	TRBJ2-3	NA	CASSPRGVADTQYF	TGCGCCAGCAGTCCGAGGGGGGTGGCAGATACGCAGTATTTT
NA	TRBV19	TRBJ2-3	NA	CASSMTDTQYF	TGTGCCAGTAGTATGACAGATACGCAGTATTTT
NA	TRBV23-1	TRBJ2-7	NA	CASTQLLQAYEQYF	TGCGCCAGCACACAACTTCTGCAGGCCTACGAGCAGTACTTC
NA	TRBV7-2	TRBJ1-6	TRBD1	CASSLDYRQGANSPLHF	TGTGCCAGCAGCTTAGATTATAGGCAGGGGGCTAATTCACCCCTCCACTTT
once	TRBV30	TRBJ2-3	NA	CAWGGRRTDTQYF	TGTGCCTGGGGCGGACGACGCACAGATACGCAGTATTTT
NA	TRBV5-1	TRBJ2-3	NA	CASSLESPTADTQYF	TGCGCCAGCAGCTTGGAGAGCCCTACGGCAGATACGCAGTATTTT
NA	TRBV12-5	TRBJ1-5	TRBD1	CASGLVLGQVDSNQPQHF	TGTGCTAGTGGTTTGGTATTAGGACAGGTCGATAGCAATCAGCCCCAGCATTTT
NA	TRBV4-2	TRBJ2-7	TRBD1	CASSQVGTGGRYEQYF	TGTGCCAGCAGCCAAGTCGGGACAGGGGGGAGGTACGAGCAGTACTTC
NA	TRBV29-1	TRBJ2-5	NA	CSVVPSLGLETQYF	TGCAGCGTTGTGCCAAGTCTAGGGCTAGAGACCCAGTACTTC
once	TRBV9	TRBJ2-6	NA	CASSGPGANVLTF	TGTGCCAGCAGCGGACCTGGGGCCAACGTCCTGACTTTC
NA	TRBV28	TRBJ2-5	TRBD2	CATEGGGLAIPRGTQYF	TGTGCCACCGAAGGAGGGGGACTAGCGATACCCAGGGGGACCCAGTACTTC
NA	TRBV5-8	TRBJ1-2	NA	CASSSFVQGYGYTF	TGTGCCAGCAGCTCGTTCGTCCAGGGCTATGGCTACACCTTC
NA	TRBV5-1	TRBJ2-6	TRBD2	CASSPILAGFLGANVLTF	TGCGCCAGCAGCCCCATACTAGCGGGATTTCTTGGGGCCAACGTCCTGACTTTC
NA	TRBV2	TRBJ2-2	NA	CASSVRGLATGELFF	TGTGCCAGCAGTGTTAGGGGGTTGGCCACCGGGGAGCTGTTTTTT
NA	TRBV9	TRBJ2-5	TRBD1	CASSGYRGQETQYF	TGTGCCAGCAGCGGATACAGGGGTCAAGAGACCCAGTACTTC
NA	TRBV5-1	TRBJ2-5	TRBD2	CASSLAAGGGSETQYF	TGCGCCAGCAGCTTGGCGGCGGGGGGCGGATCAGAGACCCAGTACTTC
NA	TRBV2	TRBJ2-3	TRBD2	CASSDPGTSITDTQYF	TGTGCCAGCAGTGATCCCGGGACTAGCATCACAGATACGCAGTATTTT
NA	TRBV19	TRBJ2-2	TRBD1	CASSPGTGPNTGELFF	TGTGCCAGTAGTCCTGGGACAGGGCCGAACACCGGGGAGCTGTTTTTT
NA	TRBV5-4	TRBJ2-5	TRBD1	CAGSSGGWGTQYF	TGTGCCGGATCTTCAGGGGGATGGGGGACCCAGTACTTC
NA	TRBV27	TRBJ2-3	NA	CASSPMRGQGELADTQYF	TGTGCCAGCAGTCCCATGCGAGGACAAGGGGAGTTGGCAGATACGCAGTATTTT
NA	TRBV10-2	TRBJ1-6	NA	CATSDENNSPLHF	TGCGCCACCTCGGACGAAAATAATTCACCCCTCCACTTT
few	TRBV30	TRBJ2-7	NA	CAWSVLDEQYF	TGTGCCTGGAGTGTACTCGACGAGCAGTACTTC
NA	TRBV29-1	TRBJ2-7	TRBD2	CSARLANFYEQYF	TGCAGCGCACGACTAGCGAACTTCTACGAGCAGTACTTC
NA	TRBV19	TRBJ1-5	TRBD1	CASNRDSLMGNQPQHF	TGTGCCAGTAACCGGGACAGCCTTATGGGCAATCAGCCCCAGCATTTT
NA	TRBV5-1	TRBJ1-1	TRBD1	CASSLVGTDFEAFF	TGCGCCAGCAGCTTGGTTGGGACAGACTTTGAAGCTTTCTTT
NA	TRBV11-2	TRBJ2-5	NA	CASSLGRAGRETQYF	TGTGCCAGCAGCTTAGGTCGGGCAGGGCGAGAGACCCAGTACTTC
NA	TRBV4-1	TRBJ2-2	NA	CASSQFRDLYTGELFF	TGCGCCAGCAGCCAATTCCGGGACTTATACACCGGGGAGCTGTTTTTT
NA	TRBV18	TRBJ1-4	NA	CASSGAAVANEKLFF	TGTGCCAGCTCCGGGGCCGCCGTGGCTAATGAAAAACTGTTTTTT
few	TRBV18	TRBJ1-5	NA	CASSPDRNQPQHF	TGTGCCAGCTCACCAGATCGAAATCAGCCCCAGCATTTT
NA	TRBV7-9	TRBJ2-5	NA	CASSFTSGQETQYF	TGTGCCAGCAGCTTCACGAGCGGGCAAGAGACCCAGTACTTC
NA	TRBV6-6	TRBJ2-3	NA	CASRPDTSYTDTQYF	TGTGCCAGCAGACCCGACACGAGTTACACAGATACGCAGTATTTT
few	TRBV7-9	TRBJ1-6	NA	CASSLRGGGSPLHF	TGTGCCAGCAGCTTACGGGGAGGAGGTTCACCCCTCCACTTT
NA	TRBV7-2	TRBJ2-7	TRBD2	CASSLADLTLEQYF	TGTGCCAGCAGCCTAGCGGACCTCACCCTCGAGCAGTACTTC
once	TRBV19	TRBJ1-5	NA	CASSRDGYSNQPQHF	TGTGCCAGTAGTAGGGACGGCTATAGCAATCAGCCCCAGCATTTT
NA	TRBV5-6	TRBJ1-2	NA	CASSSKTDRPNYGYTF	TGTGCCAGCAGCTCCAAAACCGACAGGCCTAACTATGGCTACACCTTC
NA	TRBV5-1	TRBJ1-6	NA	CASRAGRSSYNSPLHF	TGCGCCAGCAGAGCAGGGAGAAGCTCCTATAATTCACCCCTCCACTTT
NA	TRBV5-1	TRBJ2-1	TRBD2	CASRTSGASYNEQFF	TGCGCCAGCAGAACAAGCGGGGCCTCCTACAATGAGCAGTTCTTC
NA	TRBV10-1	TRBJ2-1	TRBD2	CASSMTSGPWSEQFF	TGCGCCAGTTCTATGACTAGCGGGCCTTGGTCAGAGCAGTTCTTC
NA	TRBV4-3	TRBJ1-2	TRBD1	CASSQDPSKTGLYYGYTF	TGCGCCAGCAGCCAAGATCCCAGCAAGACAGGGTTGTACTATGGCTACACCTTC
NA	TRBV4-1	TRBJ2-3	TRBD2	CASSPKFVEVGTSGNLAQYF	TGCGCCAGCAGCCCGAAGTTTGTAGAGGTTGGGACTAGCGGGAATTTGGCGCAGTATTTT
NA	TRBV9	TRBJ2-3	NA	CASSFSGSTDTQYF	TGTGCCAGCAGCTTTAGCGGTAGCACAGATACGCAGTATTTT